One sample yielded the 20 T cell receptor beta chains listed below, sequenced in a study of identical twins. TCRdb re-called the 5' RACE reads through MiXCR, storing one row per CDR3 protein. Among roughly 750,000 distinct CDR3 sequences, 20% to 25% were seen once, and the ten largest hold around 4.5%. This sample also appeared in a second study, on T cells expressing NK-cell markers.

The sample taken for sequencing was PBMCs. The receptors here all came from a woman aged 18-29 years in good health.

The CDR3 sequence is CASSYIGGETYNEQFF. In DNA, the CDR3 is TGTGCCAGCAGTTATATAGGTGGGGAAACTTACAATGAGCAGTTCTTC. The rearrangement uses TRBV6-5 and TRBJ2-1; D is unresolved. The CDR3 has 16 residues. Trimming pared 3 bases from V and 4 bases from J, leaving 16 bases between. CDR1 and CDR2 from the germline V gene are MNHEY and SVGAGI.

This clonotype was seen more than once but under ten times. V is TRBV7-2 and J is TRBJ1-1; a possible D gene is TRBD1 (5 bases). V lost 1 base to trimming and J lost 5 bases, with 14 bases between them. CDR1 is SGHTA, CDR2 FQGNSA, per germline. The CDR3 runs to 15 residues. CDR3 coding DNA: TGTGCCAGCAGCTTAGGGGGCGCGAGTAGGACTGAAGCTTTCTTT. Amino acid sequence: CASSLGGASRTEAFF.

This clonotype was observed a single time. The rearrangement links TRBV12-3 or TRBV12-4 to TRBJ2-1; perhaps D is TRBD1 or TRBD2 (5 bases each). This CDR3 has 15 residues. The V and J ends lost 4 bases and 6 bases respectively, with 16 bases between them. CDR3 sequence reads: CASSSLEKRGNEQFF. In DNA, the CDR3 is TGTGCCAGCAGTTCCCTCGAAAAGAGGGGCAATGAGCAGTTCTTC.

This clonotype was counted between two and nine times. This chain joins TRBV5-1 and TRBJ2-7; D ambiguous. CDR3 length: 14 amino acids. The V end was cut by 4 bases, the J end by 2 bases, with 13 bases between. CDR1 SGHRS and CDR2 YFSETQ come from the germline V gene. The CDR3 coding sequence is TGCGCCAGCAGCGTAGACGGGTGGGCCTACGAGCAGTACTTC. Protein sequence: CASSVDGWAYEQYF.

This clonotype was counted many times. One end of the junction does not line up with germline, which may come from a read error. The rearrangement uses TRBV20-1 and TRBJ2-3; 7 positions match TRBD2. Germline values: CDR1 DFQATT, CDR2 SNEGSKA (reference sequence). The CDR3 length is 14 residues. This chain's CDR3 is CSARAGGGWDTQYF. The CDR3 DNA is TGCAGTGCCAGAGCTGGGGGGGGTTGGGATACGCAGTATTTT.

This clonotype was counted between two and nine times. V gene TRBV5-5 combines with J gene TRBJ1-5; 9 bases align to TRBD1. V dropped 4 bases and J dropped 7; count of bases not matched to a gene: 6. The length of the CDR3 is 14 residues. Germline values: CDR1 SGHKS, CDR2 YYEKEE (reference sequence). The CDR3 loop reads CASSHGDREQPQHF. DNA for the CDR3: TGTGCCAGCAGCCACGGGGACAGGGAACAGCCCCAGCATTTT. Combining the CDR3 with reference TRBV5-5 and TRBJ1-5 gives the whole variable domain DAGVTQSPTHLIKTRGQQVTLRCSPISGHKSVSWYQQVLGQGPQFIFQYYEKEERGRGNFPDRFSARQFPNYSSELNVNALLLGDSALYLCASSHGDREQPQHFGDGTRLSIL.

This clonotype was recorded only once. This chain uses TRBV5-1 with TRBJ2-7, with 7 bases matching TRBD2. The CDR3 is 14 residues long. Losses at the gene ends were 2 bases for V and 2 bases for J; bases not matched to a gene: 4. Germline assignment: CDR1 SGHRS and CDR2 YFSETQ. CDR3 sequence: CASSFTSDTYEQYF. The DNA for the CDR3 is TGCGCCAGCAGCTTCACTAGCGATACCTACGAGCAGTACTTC.

The CDR3 nucleotides read TGTGCCAGCAGCTACGGGACAGGAAGCACTGAAGCTTTCTTT. It is translated as CASSYGTGSTEAFF. The chain carries TRBV7-9 and TRBJ1-1; 8 nucleotides agree with TRBD1. Germline CDR1 SEHNR, CDR2 FQNEAQ (reference sequence). The CDR3 is 14 residues long. V gave up 4 bases and J gave up 4 bases; unmatched junction bases: 5.

The chain is built from TRBV25-1 and TRBJ1-2; 7 nucleotides agree with TRBD1. In germline, CDR1 is MGHDK, CDR2 SYGVNS. The CDR3 loop spans 14 amino acids. The V segment lost 7 bases and the J segment 4 bases; nucleotides outside the gene matches: 9. DNA of the CDR3: TGTGCCAGCACTCCCACAGGGGACGTCTATGGCTACACCTTC. This encodes CASTPTGDVYGYTF.

The chain recombines TRBV5-1 with TRBJ2-1; possibly TRBD2 for D (5 bases). CDR3 length equals 13 residues. Germline V gene lookup returns CDR1 SGHRS and CDR2 YFSETQ. Trimming took 6 bases from V and 5 from J, leaving 12 bases between them. CDR3: CASTQGLDNEQFF. DNA of the CDR3: TGCGCCAGCACCCAAGGACTCGACAATGAGCAGTTCTTC.

The V gene is TRBV7-9, the J gene TRBJ2-7, with TRBD1 as a possible D gene (6 bases). The CDR3 length is 12 residues. CDR1 and CDR2 (germline): SEHNR, FQNEAQ (reference sequence). V was pared by 5 bases and J by 11 bases, with 16 bases between. CDR3 sequence reads: CASSPDRLGKYF. The CDR3 nucleotides read TGTGCCAGCAGCCCAGACAGGTTAGGAAAGTACTTC.

This rearrangement joins TRBV20-1 to TRBJ2-7; tentative D call: TRBD1 (6 bases). Germline lookup yields CDR1 DFQATT and CDR2 SNEGSKA (reference sequence). Deletions cut 3 bases from V and 3 bases from J, with 15 bases between. CDR3 length: 14 residues. The CDR3 is CSASFGGSNYEQYF. For the CDR3, the DNA is TGCAGTGCTAGCTTTGGGGGCTCAAACTACGAGCAGTACTTC.

This chain uses TRBV6-1 with TRBJ2-2; D is uncertain. The germline V gene encodes CDR1 MNHNS and CDR2 SASEGT. The length of the CDR3 is 16 residues. The V gene lost 0 bases and the J gene lost 5 bases, with 13 bases spanning the gap. CDR3 region: CASSEAGWTRTGELFF. The CDR3 DNA sequence: TGTGCCAGCAGTGAAGCTGGTTGGACGCGGACCGGGGAGCTGTTTTTT.

The sample holds many counts of this clonotype. This rearrangement joins TRBV20-1 to TRBJ2-1; 11 bases agree with TRBD1. The CDR3 runs 14 residues. Germline V CDR1 and CDR2: DFQATT, SNEGSKA (reference sequence). The trim removed 6 bases at V and 3 bases at J, leaving 4 bases unmatched. The CDR3 DNA follows: TGCAGTGCCTCCGGGACAGGGGGCTACAATGAGCAGTTCTTC. It yields the protein CSASGTGGYNEQFF.

V gene TRBV4-3 combines with J gene TRBJ2-7; 10 nucleotides match TRBD2. Germline V CDR1 and CDR2: LGHNA, YSLEER. The CDR3 has 16 amino acids. V shed 3 bases and J 1 base; nucleotides not matched to a gene: 6. The CDR3 DNA reads TGCGCCAGCAGCCACGTAGCGGGAGGACCGTCCTACGAGCAGTACTTC. Translation: CASSHVAGGPSYEQYF.

This clonotype has only a few counts. The CDR3 loop reads CASSWGTDHNEQFF. DNA of the CDR3: TGCGCCAGCAGCTGGGGGACGGACCACAATGAGCAGTTCTTC. The rearrangement uses TRBV5-1 and TRBJ2-1; D is perhaps TRBD1 or TRBD2 (5 bases each). CDR1 SGHRS and CDR2 YFSETQ come from the germline V gene. CDR3 size: 14 residues. Trimming took 3 bases from V and 5 from J, leaving 12 bases between them.

V gene TRBV15 combines with J gene TRBJ2-7; the match to TRBD1 covers 9 bases. This CDR3 comprises 15 residues. Germline V gives CDR1 LNHNV, CDR2 YYDKDF (reference sequence). V trimming: 1 base; J trimming: 4 bases; junction bases outside the gene matches: 5. CDR3 residues: CATSRGSGQGYEQYF. The CDR3 DNA follows: TGTGCCACCAGCAGAGGGTCGGGACAGGGTTACGAGCAGTACTTC.

In regard to this clonotype: The junction differs from germline at one of its ends, possibly a read error. The chain is built from TRBV7-9 and TRBJ2-2; TRBD1 aligns across 7 bases. Germline V gene data show CDR1 as SEHNR and CDR2 as FQNEAQ (reference sequence). The CDR3 contains 13 residues. The CDR3 is CAGSPRGTGELFF. CDR3 DNA sequence: TGTGCCGGCAGCCCCAGGGGGACCGGGGAGCTGTTTTTT.

The CDR3 DNA sequence: TGTGCCAGCAGCCCATCCATTGGGAACACTGAAGCTTTCTTT. Encoded protein: CASSPSIGNTEAFF. The V and J genes are TRBV7-6 and TRBJ1-1; D gene unclear. This CDR3 is built from 14 residues. The ends were cut back, 5 bases at V and 1 base at J, with 11 bases in the middle. Germline CDR1 is SGHVS and CDR2 is FNYEAQ. Full variable domain (outside the CDR3, taken from reference TRBV7-6 and TRBJ1-1): GAGVSQSPRYKVTKRGQDVALRCDPISGHVSLYWYRQALGQGPEFLTYFNYEAQQDKSGLPNDRFSAERPEGSISTLTIQRTEQRDSAMYRCASSPSIGNTEAFFGQGTRLTVV.

This clonotype was recorded a few times. The chain has TRBV4-1 and TRBJ2-5; D might be TRBD2 (6 bases). The germline gives CDR1 MGHRA, CDR2 YSYEKL. CDR3 length: 15 amino acids. V was clipped by 0 bases and J by 5 bases, with 13 bases between them. CDR3 amino acids: CASSQDQVAEETQYF. CDR3 nucleotides: TGCGCCAGCAGCCAAGATCAAGTAGCGGAGGAGACCCAGTACTTC.